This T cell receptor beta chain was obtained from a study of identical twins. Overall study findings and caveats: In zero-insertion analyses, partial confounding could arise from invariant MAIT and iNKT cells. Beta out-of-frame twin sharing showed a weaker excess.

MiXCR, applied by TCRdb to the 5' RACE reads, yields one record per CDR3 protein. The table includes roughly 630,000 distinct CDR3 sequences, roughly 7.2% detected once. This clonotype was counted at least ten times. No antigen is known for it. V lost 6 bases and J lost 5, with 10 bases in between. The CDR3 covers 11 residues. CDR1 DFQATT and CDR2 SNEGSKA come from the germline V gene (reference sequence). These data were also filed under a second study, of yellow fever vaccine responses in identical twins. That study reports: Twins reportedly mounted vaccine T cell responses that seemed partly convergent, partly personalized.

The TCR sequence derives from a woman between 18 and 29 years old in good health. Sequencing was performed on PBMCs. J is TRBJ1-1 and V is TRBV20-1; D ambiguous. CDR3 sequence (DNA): TGCAGTGCCTACAGAGGTACTGAAGCTTTCTTT. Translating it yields CSAYRGTEAFF.